Here is one T cell receptor (beta chain) with its context. This sample stems from a study of T cells expressing NK-cell markers. Study-wide background: The sequencing cohort of eight donors included seven HCMV-seropositive individuals and one seronegative individual.

After re-calling the 5' RACE reads, TCRdb lists one entry per CDR3 protein, DNA absent. This sample lists about 260,000 distinct CDR3 sequences; its ten largest clones have about 4.2%. CDR1 is MNHNS, CDR2 SASEGT, per germline. The CDR3 extends over 16 amino acids. The TCR originated in a woman aged 18 to 75 in good health. Material: blood T cells: a sorted CD56 or NKG2C T cell subset, CD4+ or CD8+ T cells, or bulk PBMC T cells (not recorded which). The chain has TRBV6-1 and TRBJ1-2. The CDR3 region is CASSPYEGIANYGYTF.